The present T cell receptor beta chain was sequenced within a study of T-cell memory formation after mild COVID-19. This clonotype has a handful of counts. The target antigen is unknown. UMIs and sample barcodes were carried by the TCR alpha and TCR beta cDNA libraries that 5'RACE produced using constant-segment primers. TCRdb itself ran the 5' RACE reads through MiXCR, one entry per CDR3 protein. The sample holds about 410,000 distinct CDR3 sequences, 20% to 25% seen once. CDR1 is WSHSY and CDR2 is SAAADI in the germline V gene. CDR3 length: 12 amino acids. J gave up 4 bases and V 8 bases, and 4 bases lay outside the gene matches. Study-level findings and limits: Among CD4+ contracting clones, most were CM and EM, and CD8+ ones EMRA.

This chain connects TRBV10-2 to TRBJ1-2; 7 positions match TRBD1. Sequencing was carried out using PBMCs or a T cell subset sorted from them (not recorded which). The source of this sequence is an adult woman who had mild COVID-19 (a few samples of this study predate the infection). Cell type and time point are not known. In DNA form, the CDR3 reads TGCGCCAGCCGTCGGGACAGCTATGGCTACACCTTC. It specifies CASRRDSYGYTF.